The entry below gives a single T cell receptor beta chain sequence along with its context. The trim removed 7 bases at V and 3 bases at J, leaving 4 bases unmatched. Germline V gene sequence: CDR1 SQVTM, CDR2 ANQGSEA. This CDR3 comprises 13 residues. This sample was taken from a study of T cell changes during pregnancy in multiple sclerosis. Clones were read by immunoSEQ multiplex PCR, and TCRdb kept only the in-frame ones, dropping some. Of around 50,000 clones in the sample, approximately 90% were seen once. The TCR sequence derives from a female donor in good health, enrolled as a control in a pregnancy study. Sequenced material: CD4+ T cells from peripheral blood mononuclear cells, taken after pregnancy. The J gene is TRBJ2-2, the V gene TRBV29-1; 8 bases match TRBD1. CDR3 DNA sequence: TGCAGCGCCAGGGGGCCCTACACCGGGGAGCTGTTTTTT. Its protein product is CSARGPYTGELFF.